This entry describes one T cell receptor (beta chain). Other DNA sequences within the sample encode an identical CDR3. This sample was taken from a study of blood T cell repertoires in COVID-19. Turning to the study itself: Italy, Spain and the United States were the sources of the convalescent and acute COVID-19 samples.

Per the authors' pipeline: Reference gene primer amplification yielded estimated nucleated cell counts. Libraries were prepared by immunoSEQ multiplex PCR; TCRdb keeps only in-frame clonotypes and omits some of them. The V and J calls and clone size come from that table; D and trimming were worked out from the DNA. The sample records over 60,000 clones, about 88% being singletons. V was shortened by 6 bases and J by 7 bases, with 7 bases between the two germline ends. CDR1 and CDR2 (germline): SEHNR, FQNEAQ (reference sequence). CDR3 length: 12 amino acids. The sequenced sample was peripheral blood. This chain connects TRBV7-9 to TRBJ1-6; D is perhaps TRBD1 (5 bases). This TCR came from a man between 65 and 79 years old with active or convalescent COVID-19. The CDR3 DNA is TGTGCCAGCAGGGAGGGGAATTCACCCCTCCACTTT. It is translated as CASREGNSPLHF.